Given below is one TCR beta chain in context. This sample was included in a study of cytomegalovirus exposure and HLA in healthy donors. A multiplex PCR was run with 60 Vbeta primers and 13 Jbeta primers. The repertoire was sequenced with immunoSEQ multiplex PCR; TCRdb's copy has only in-frame clones and lacks some. This sample's table reports over 100,000 clones. The germline V and J ends were trimmed by 3 bases and 4 bases, with 12 bases remaining between them. Germline CDR1 is KGHSH and CDR2 is LQKENI. This CDR3 has 14 amino acids. The clonotype originates from a man between 25 and 39 years old in good health and CMV-seronegative. The sequenced sample consisted of PBMCs. The chain couples TRBV18 to TRBJ2-5, with D possibly matching TRBD2 (6 bases). CDR3 in DNA: TGTGCCAGCTCACCGTTCCAGGGAGGAGAGACCCAGTACTTC. Its protein product is CASSPFQGGETQYF.